This T cell receptor beta chain was observed in a study of blood T cell repertoires in COVID-19. Background on the study: Collection of acute and convalescent COVID-19 samples took place in the United States, Italy and Spain. T cells, B-cell-depleted T cells, or PBMCs provided the cDNA or gDNA that served as material.

Original processing notes: Amplification of reference gene primers was used by the study to estimate nucleated cell counts. Profiling relied on immunoSEQ multiplex PCR, and the TCRdb table lists in-frame clones only, not all of them. Clonal size and the V and J genes are those of that table, whereas D and trimming came from the DNA. The data hold 75,000 to 95,000 clones, with roughly 88% observed a single time. CDR3 length: 11 residues. V was shortened by 2 bases and J by 10 bases, with 6 bases between the two germline ends. V is TRBV12-3 or TRBV12-4 and J is TRBJ2-1, with D unclear. The sequenced material came from peripheral blood. This clonotype originated in a man aged 50 to 59 with active COVID-19. The CDR3 sequence: CASSLWQEQFF. The CDR3 DNA reads TGTGCCAGCAGTTTATGGCAGGAGCAGTTCTTC.